The 2 T cell receptor beta chains reported below all come from one sample, sequenced in a study of blood T cell dynamics during melanoma immunotherapy. The data were produced by immunoSEQ multiplex PCR, yet TCRdb's version contains in-frame clones alone and is incomplete. In the table there are roughly 4,000 clones, about 79% of which are singletons. Regarding time point: week 3, after first cycle of checkpoint inhibitor. The input for sequencing was blood, taken from a patient treated with checkpoint blockade. The receptors here all came from a human donor with melanoma.

This clone appeared a few times. The chain is built from TRBV5-1 and TRBJ1-2; a weak D match, TRBD1 (5 bases). Looked up from germline, CDR1 is SGHRS and CDR2 is YFSETQ. This CDR3 contains 16 residues. V was pared by 4 bases and J by 1 base, with 17 bases between. The CDR3 loop is CASSIFQGGGNYGYTF. CDR3 in DNA: TGCGCCAGCAGCATATTTCAGGGAGGTGGTAACTATGGCTACACCTTC. The full variable domain, in which reference TRBV5-1 and TRBJ1-2 provide the parts outside the CDR3, is KAGVTQTPRYLIKTRGQQVTLSCSPISGHRSVSWYQQTPGQGLQFLFEYFSETQRNKGNFPGRFSGRQFSNSRSEMNVSTLELGDSALYLCASSIFQGGGNYGYTFGSGTRLTVV.

This clone was found once. The chain joins TRBV7-2 to TRBJ2-1; D is undetermined. Germline CDR1 SGHTA, CDR2 FQGNSA. Trimming left V 5 bases short and J 7 bases short, with 9 bases between. The CDR3 totals 12 residues. CDR3 coding DNA: TGTGCCAGCAGCCTTAGTCGGAATGAGCAGTTCTTC. This encodes CASSLSRNEQFF.